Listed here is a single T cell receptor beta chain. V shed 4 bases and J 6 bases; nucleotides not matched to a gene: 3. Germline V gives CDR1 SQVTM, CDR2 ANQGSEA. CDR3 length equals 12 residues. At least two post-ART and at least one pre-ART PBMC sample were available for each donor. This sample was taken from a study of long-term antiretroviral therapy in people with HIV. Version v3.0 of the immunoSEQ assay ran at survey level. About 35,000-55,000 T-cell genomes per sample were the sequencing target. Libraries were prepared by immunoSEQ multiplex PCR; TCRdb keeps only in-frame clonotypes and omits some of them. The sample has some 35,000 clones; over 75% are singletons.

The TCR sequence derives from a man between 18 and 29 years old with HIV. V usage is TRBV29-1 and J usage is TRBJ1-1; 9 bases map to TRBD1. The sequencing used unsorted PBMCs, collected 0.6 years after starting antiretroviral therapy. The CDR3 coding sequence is TGCAGCGTTGGGACAGGGGCTCCTGAAGCTTTCTTT. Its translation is CSVGTGAPEAFF.